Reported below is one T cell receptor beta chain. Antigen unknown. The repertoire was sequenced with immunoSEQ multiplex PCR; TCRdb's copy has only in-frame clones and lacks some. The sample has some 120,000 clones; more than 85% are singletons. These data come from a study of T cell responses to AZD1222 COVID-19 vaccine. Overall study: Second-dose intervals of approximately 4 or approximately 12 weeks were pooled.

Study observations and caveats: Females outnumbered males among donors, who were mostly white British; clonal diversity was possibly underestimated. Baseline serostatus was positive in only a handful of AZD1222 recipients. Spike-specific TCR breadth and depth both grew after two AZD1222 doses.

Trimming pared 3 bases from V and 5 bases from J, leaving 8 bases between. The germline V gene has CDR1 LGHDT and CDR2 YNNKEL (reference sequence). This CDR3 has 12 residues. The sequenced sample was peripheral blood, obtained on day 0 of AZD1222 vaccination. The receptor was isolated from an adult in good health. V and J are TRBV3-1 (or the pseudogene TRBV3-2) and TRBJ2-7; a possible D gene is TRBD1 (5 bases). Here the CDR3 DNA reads TGTGCCAGCAGCCATCAGGGCCACGAGCAGTACTTC. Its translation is CASSHQGHEQYF.